Reported below is one T cell receptor (beta chain). What it binds is unknown. Losses at the gene ends were 3 bases for V and 0 bases for J; bases not matched to a gene: 9. The germline V gene has CDR1 LNHNV and CDR2 YYDKDF (reference sequence). The CDR3 sequence is 17 residues long. Repertoires were generated with immunoSEQ multiplex PCR, while TCRdb's copy carries only in-frame clones and drops some. The sample records roughly 90,000 clones, just over 85% being singletons. The data are from a study of T cell responses to AZD1222 COVID-19 vaccine. Study results and caveats: Once two AZD1222 doses were given, Spike-specific TCR breadth and depth went up. Spike as a whole was targeted by vaccine-associated CD4 TCRs, dominant at 160-218 and 743-854.

The input for sequencing was peripheral blood, taken on day 0 of AZD1222 vaccination. The clonotype comes from an adult in good health. The rearrangement uses TRBV15 and TRBJ2-3; 7 bases match TRBD2. CDR3 loop: CATSREDRGGSTDTQYF. The CDR3 nucleotides are TGTGCCACCAGCAGGGAGGACCGCGGGGGTAGCACAGATACGCAGTATTTT.